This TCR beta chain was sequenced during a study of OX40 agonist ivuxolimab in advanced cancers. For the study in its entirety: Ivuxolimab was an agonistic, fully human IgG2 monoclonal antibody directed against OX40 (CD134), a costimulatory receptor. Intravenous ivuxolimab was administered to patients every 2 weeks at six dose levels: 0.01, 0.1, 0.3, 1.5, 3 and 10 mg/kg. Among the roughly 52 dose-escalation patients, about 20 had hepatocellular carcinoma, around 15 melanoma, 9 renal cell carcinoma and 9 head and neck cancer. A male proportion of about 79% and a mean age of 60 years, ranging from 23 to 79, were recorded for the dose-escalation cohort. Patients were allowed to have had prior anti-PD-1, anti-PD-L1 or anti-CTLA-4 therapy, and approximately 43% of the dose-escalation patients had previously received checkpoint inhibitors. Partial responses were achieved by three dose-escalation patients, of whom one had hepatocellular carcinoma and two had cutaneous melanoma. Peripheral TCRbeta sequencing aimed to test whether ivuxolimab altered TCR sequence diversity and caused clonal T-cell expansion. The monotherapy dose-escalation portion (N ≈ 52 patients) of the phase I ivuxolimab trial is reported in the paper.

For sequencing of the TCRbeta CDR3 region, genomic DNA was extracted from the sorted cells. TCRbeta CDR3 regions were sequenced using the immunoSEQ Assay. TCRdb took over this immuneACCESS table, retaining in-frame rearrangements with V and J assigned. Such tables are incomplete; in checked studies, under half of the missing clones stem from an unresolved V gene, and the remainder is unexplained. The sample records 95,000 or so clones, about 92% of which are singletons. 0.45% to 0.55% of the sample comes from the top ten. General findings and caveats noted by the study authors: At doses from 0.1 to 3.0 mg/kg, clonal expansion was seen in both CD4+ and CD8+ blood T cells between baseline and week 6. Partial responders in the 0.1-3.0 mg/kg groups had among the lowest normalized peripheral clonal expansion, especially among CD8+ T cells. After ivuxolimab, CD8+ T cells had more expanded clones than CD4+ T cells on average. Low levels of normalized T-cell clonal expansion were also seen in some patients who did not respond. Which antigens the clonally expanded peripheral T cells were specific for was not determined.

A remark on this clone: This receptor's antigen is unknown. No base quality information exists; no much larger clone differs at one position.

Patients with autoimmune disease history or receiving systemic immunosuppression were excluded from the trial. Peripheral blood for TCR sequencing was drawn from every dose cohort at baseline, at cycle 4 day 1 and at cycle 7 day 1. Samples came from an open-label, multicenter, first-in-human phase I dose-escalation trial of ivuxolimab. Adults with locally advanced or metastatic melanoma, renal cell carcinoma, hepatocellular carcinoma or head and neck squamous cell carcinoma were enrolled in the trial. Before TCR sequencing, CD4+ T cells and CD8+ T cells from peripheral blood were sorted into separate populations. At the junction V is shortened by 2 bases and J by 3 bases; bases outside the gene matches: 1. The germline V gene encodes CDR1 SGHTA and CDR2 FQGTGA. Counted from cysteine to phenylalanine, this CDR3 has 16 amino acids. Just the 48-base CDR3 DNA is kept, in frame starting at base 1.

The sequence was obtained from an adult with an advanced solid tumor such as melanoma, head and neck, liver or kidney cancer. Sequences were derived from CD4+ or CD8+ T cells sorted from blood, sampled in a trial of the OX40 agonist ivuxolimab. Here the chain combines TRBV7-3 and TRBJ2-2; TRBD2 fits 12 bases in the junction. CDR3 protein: CASSLLAGGDTGELFF. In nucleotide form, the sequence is TGTGCCAGCAGCTTACTAGCGGGAGGGGACACCGGGGAGCTGTTTTTT.